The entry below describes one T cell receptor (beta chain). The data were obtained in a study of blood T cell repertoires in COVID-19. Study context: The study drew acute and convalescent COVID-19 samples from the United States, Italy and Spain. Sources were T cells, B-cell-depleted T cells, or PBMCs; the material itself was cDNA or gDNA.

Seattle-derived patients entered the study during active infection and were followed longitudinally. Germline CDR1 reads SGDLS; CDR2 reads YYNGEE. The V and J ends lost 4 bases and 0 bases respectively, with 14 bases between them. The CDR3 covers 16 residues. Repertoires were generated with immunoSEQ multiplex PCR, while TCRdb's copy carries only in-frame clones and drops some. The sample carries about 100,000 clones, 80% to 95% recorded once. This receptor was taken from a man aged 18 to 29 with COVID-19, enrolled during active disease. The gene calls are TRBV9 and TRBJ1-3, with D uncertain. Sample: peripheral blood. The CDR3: CASSPHGGSSGNTIYF. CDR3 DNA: TGTGCCAGCAGCCCCCACGGTGGGAGCTCTGGAAACACCATATATTTT.